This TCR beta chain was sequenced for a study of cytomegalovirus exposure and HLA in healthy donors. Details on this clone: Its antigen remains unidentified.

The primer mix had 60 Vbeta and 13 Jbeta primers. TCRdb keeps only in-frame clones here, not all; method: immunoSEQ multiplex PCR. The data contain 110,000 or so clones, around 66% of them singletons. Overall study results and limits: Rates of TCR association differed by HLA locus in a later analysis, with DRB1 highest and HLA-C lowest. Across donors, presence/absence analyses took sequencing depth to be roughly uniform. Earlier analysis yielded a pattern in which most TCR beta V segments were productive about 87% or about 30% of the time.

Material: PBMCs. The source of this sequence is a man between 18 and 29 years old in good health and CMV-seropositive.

CDR3 region: CATSRLLMDTQYF. CDR3 nucleotide sequence: TGTGCCACCAGCAGACTACTTATGGATACGCAGTATTTT. V and J are TRBV15 and TRBJ2-3; D ambiguous. The V gene lost 2 bases and the J gene lost 6 bases, with 9 bases spanning the gap. The CDR3 is 13 residues long. The germline V gene encodes CDR1 LNHNV and CDR2 YYDKDF (reference sequence).